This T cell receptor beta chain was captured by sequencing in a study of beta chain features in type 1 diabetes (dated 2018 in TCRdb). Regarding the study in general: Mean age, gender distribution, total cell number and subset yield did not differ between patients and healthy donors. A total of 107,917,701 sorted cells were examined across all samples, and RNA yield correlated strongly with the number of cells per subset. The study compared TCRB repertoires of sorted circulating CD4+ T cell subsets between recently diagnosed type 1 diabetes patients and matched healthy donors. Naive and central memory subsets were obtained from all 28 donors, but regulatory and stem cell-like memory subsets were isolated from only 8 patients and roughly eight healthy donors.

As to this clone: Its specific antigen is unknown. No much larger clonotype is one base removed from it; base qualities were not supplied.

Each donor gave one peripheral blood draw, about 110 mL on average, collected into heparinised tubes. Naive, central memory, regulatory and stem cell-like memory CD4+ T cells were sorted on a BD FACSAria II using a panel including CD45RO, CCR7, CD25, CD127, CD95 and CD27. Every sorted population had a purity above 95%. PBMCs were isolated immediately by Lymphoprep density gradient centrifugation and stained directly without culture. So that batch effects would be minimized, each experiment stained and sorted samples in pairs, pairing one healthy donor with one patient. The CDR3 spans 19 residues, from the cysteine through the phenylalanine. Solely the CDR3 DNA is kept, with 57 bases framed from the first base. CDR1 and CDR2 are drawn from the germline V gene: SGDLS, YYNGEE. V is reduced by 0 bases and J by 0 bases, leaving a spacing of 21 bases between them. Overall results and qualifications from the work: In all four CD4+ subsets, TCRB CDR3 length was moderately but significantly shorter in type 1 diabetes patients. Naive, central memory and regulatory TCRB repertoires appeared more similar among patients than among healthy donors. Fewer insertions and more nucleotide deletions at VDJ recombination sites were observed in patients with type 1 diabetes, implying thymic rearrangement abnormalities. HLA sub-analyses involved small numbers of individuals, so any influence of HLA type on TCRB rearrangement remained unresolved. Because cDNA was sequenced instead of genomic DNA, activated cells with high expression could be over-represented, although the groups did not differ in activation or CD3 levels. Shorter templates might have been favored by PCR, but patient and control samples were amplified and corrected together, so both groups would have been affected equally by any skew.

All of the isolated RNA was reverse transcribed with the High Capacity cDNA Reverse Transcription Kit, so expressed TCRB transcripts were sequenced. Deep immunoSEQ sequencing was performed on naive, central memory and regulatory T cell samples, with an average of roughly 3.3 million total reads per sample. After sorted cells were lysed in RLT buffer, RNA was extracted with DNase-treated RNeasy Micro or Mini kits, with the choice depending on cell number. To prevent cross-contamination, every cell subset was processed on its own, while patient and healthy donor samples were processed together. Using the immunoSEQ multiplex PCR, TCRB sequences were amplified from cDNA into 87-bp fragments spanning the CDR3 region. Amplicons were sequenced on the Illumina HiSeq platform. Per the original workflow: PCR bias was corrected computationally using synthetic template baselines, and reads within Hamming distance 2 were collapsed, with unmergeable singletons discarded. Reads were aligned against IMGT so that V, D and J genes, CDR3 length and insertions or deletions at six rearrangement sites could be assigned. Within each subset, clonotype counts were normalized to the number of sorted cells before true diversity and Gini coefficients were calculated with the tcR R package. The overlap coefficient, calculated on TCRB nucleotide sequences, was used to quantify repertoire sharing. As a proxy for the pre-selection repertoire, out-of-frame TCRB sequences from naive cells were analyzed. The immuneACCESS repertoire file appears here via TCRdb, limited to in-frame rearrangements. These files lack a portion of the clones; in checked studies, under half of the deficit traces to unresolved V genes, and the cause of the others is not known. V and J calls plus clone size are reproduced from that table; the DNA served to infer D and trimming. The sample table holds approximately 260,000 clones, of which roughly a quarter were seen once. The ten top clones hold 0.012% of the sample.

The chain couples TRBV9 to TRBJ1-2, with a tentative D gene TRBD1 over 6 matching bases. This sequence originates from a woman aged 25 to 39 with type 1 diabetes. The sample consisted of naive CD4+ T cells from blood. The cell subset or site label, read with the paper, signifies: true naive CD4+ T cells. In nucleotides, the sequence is TGTGCCAGCAGCGTAGGGGAGGGTCGCACAGGGAGGACTAACTATGGCTACACCTTC. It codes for CASSVGEGRTGRTNYGYTF. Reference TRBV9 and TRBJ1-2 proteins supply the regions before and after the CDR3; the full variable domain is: DSGVTQTPKHLITATGQRVTLRCSPRSGDLSVYWYQQSLDQGLQFLIQYYNGEERAKGNILERFSAQQFPDLHSELNLSSLELGDSALYFCASSVGEGRTGRTNYGYTFGSGTRLTVV.